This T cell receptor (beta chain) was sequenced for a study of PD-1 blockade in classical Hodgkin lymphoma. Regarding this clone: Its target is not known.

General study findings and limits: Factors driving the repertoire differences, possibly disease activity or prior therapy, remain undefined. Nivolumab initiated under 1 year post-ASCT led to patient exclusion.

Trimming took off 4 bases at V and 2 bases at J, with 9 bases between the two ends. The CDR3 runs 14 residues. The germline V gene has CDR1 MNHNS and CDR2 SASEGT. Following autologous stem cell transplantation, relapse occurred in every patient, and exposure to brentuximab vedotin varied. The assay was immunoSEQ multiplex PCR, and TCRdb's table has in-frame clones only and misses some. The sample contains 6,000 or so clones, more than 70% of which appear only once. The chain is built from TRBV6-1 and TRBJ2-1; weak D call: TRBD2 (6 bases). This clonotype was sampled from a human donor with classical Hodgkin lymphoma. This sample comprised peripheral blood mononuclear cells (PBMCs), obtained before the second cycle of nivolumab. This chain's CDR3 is CASSGGGTYNEQFF. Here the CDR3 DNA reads TGTGCCAGCAGTGGAGGCGGGACCTACAATGAGCAGTTCTTC.